This entry concerns a single T cell receptor (beta chain). Its matching antigen is unknown. The CDR3 goes on 3 residues after the read ends, and that part is filled in from the germline J gene. TCRdb keeps only in-frame clones here, not all; method: immunoSEQ multiplex PCR. The sample totals under 30,000 clones. The V gene's germline CDR1 is SGHAT and CDR2 FQNNGV. The CDR3 is made up of 13 amino acids. V lost 2 bases and J lost 6, with 11 bases in between. The sample is drawn from a study of Tregs in tolerant kidney transplant recipients. Study-wide findings and caveats: Some patients' samples used different primers over time, so nucleotide sequences weren't comparable. Donor-specific Treg expansion exceeded global Treg expansion in tolerant patients, suggesting antigen drive. No direct test of biological reproducibility was done here.

Recipients received nonmyeloablative bone marrow transplants from related graft donors, with transient mixed chimerism. Unstimulated Tregs (CD4+CD25+CD127-) and CD4+CD25- non-Tregs were sorted from PBMCs. Specimen: CD4+ T cells from blood (PBMCs), collected 6 months after the transplant. The rearrangement uses TRBV11-2 and TRBJ2-7; the D is unclear. The clonotype was recovered from a human patient who received a combined kidney and bone marrow transplant. Some T cells may arise from the graft donor. The covered CDR3 bases are TGTGCCAGCAGCTTAAGTTGGGCAGCCGAG. Protein product: CASSLSWAAE. The full CDR3 is CASSLSWAAEQYF. Combining the CDR3 with reference TRBV11-2 and TRBJ2-7 gives the whole variable domain EAGVAQSPRYKIIEKRQSVAFWCNPISGHATLYWYQQILGQGPKLLIQFQNNGVVDDSQLPKDRFSAERLKGVDSTLKIQPAKLEDSAVYLCASSLSWAAEQYFGPGTRLTVT.